The clone carrying this T cell receptor beta chain was seen repeatedly, ten times or more. What it binds is unknown. The TCR beta cDNA libraries contained unique molecular identifiers. Using its own MiXCR run on the PCR reads, TCRdb lists one record per CDR3 protein. The data hold about 540,000 distinct CDR3 sequences, with under 40% observed a single time. This sample is drawn from a study of post-analysis software for immune sequencing data. Whole-study context: In terms of disease course, relapsing-remitting, secondary progressive and progressive-relapsing multiple sclerosis were included.

The CDR3 totals 12 residues. The V and J ends lost 3 bases and 3 bases respectively, with 6 bases between them. Study-level points and caveats: With TRBV5-6, TRBV5-1 and TRBV20-1 included, about 5 TRBV segments were more frequent in patients than in controls.

The J gene is TRBJ2-7, the V gene TRBV12-3 or TRBV12-4; D is ambiguous. This clonotype was sampled from a girl younger than 18 with multiple sclerosis. Sequencing was carried out using blood. This CDR3 is CASSFGDYEQYF. In DNA, the CDR3 is TGTGCCAGCAGTTTTGGCGACTACGAGCAGTACTTC.